This TCR beta chain was observed in a study of OX40 agonist ivuxolimab in advanced cancers. This clone was detected only a few times. Germline values: CDR1 SEHNR, CDR2 FQNEAQ (reference sequence). The CDR3 extends over 14 amino acids. Trimming cost V 5 bases and J 3 bases; bases outside gene matches: 7. Assay: immunoSEQ multiplex PCR; the TCRdb copy retains only in-frame clones and omits some. The sample yields 10,000 or so clones, 80% seen once. This TCR derives from an adult with an advanced solid tumor such as melanoma, head and neck, liver or kidney cancer. This material consisted of CD4+ or CD8+ T cells sorted from blood, taken in a trial of the OX40 agonist ivuxolimab. V and J are TRBV7-9 and TRBJ2-7; 7 bases agree with TRBD2. CDR3 sequence reads: CASSPREGGYEQYF. CDR3 DNA sequence: TGTGCCAGCAGCCCTAGGGAGGGCGGCTACGAGCAGTACTTC.